One sample yielded the 17 T cell receptor beta chains listed below, sequenced in a study of T cell changes during pregnancy in multiple sclerosis. Clones were read by immunoSEQ multiplex PCR, and TCRdb kept only the in-frame ones, dropping some. The data hold roughly 45,000 clones, with around 93% observed a single time. Sample: CD8+ T cells from peripheral blood mononuclear cells, taken in the first trimester of pregnancy. Receptors originate from a female donor with multiple sclerosis, enrolled in a pregnancy study.

The chain recombines TRBV27 with TRBJ2-7; 7 bases are a match to TRBD1. Germline values: CDR1 MNHEY, CDR2 SMNVEV (reference sequence). Trimming at V came to 0 bases and at J to 2 bases, leaving 1 base not matched to a gene. This CDR3 spans 14 amino acids. DNA for the CDR3: TGTGCCAGCAGTTTATCGGGGACAGCCTACGAGCAGTACTTC. This codes for CASSLSGTAYEQYF.

The chain couples TRBV11-2 to TRBJ2-1, with TRBD2 identical over 10 bases. This CDR3 is built from 16 residues. V lost 5 bases and J lost 7; bases outside the gene matches: 11. From germline, CDR1 is SGHAT and CDR2 FQNNGV. The CDR3 sequence: CASSRYLAGANNEQFF. The CDR3 nucleotides read TGTGCCAGCAGCAGATACCTAGCGGGAGCTAATAATGAGCAGTTCTTC.

This clone has only one observation. The CDR3 coding sequence is TGTGCCAGCACCCCAAGTCTGCAGTCCTACGAGCAGTACTTC. Translating it yields CASTPSLQSYEQYF. V usage is TRBV28 and J usage is TRBJ2-7; D call uncertain. The CDR3 consists of 14 residues. Germline CDR1 MDHEN, CDR2 SYDVKM. The V end was cut by 7 bases, the J end by 1 base, with 14 bases between.

The count of this clone is one. This chain uses TRBV27 with TRBJ1-3; D possibly corresponds to TRBD1 (5 bases). The CDR3 covers 17 residues. The germline V gene encodes CDR1 MNHEY and CDR2 SMNVEV (reference sequence). Between the trimmed V and J ends, which lost 6 bases and 4 bases, there was a span of 22 bases. The DNA of the CDR3 is TGTGCCAGCAGCCCCAAGGTAAGGGGCGCAGGGGGAAACACCATATATTTT. It translates to CASSPKVRGAGGNTIYF.

V usage is TRBV4-1 and J usage is TRBJ1-2; D may be TRBD1 (5 bases). CDR1 and CDR2 from the germline V gene are MGHRA and YSYEKL. V lost 4 bases and J 5 bases, leaving 23 bases between the germline ends. CDR3 size: 17 residues. CDR3 sequence (DNA): TGCGCCAGCAGCCCCTCCTTCGGCGGGGGTCTTTGGTATGGCTACACCTTC. This translates into CASSPSFGGGLWYGYTF.

The rearrangement joins TRBV19 to TRBJ2-7; TRBD1 aligns across 7 bases. CDR1 is LNHDA, CDR2 SQIVND, per germline (reference sequence). The V and J ends lost 5 bases and 3 bases, in that order; junction bases with no gene match: 10. The CDR3 spans 15 residues. The CDR3 DNA reads as TGTGCCAGTAGTCTCAACGCCGGGACAGACTACGAGCAGTACTTC. The encoded protein is CASSLNAGTDYEQYF.

The genes are TRBV9 and TRBJ1-1; TRBD1 agrees at 7 bases. Germline values: CDR1 SGDLS, CDR2 YYNGEE. This CDR3 region has 12 residues. V trimming: 3 bases; J trimming: 8 bases; junction bases outside the gene matches: 4. CDR3 coding DNA: TGTGCCAGCAGCGCCTCGACAGGGGAAGCTTTCTTT. It is translated as CASSASTGEAFF.

This clone has more than one count but fewer than ten. This chain joins TRBV25-1 and TRBJ1-2; D gene ambiguous. The germline CDR1 and CDR2 sequences are MGHDK and SYGVNS. V was cut by 4 bases and J by 7 bases, with 10 bases left in between. The CDR3 runs to 12 residues. The CDR3 sequence is CASSVSVFGYTF. CDR3 in DNA: TGTGCCAGCAGTGTTTCAGTTTTTGGCTACACCTTC.

This sequence joins TRBV13 and TRBJ1-2; D is possibly TRBD1 (6 bases). Germline values: CDR1 PRHDT, CDR2 FYEKMQ (reference sequence). Trimming shortened V by 5 bases and J by 0 bases, and 13 bases separated the two germline ends. This CDR3 is built from 15 residues. CDR3 sequence: CASSLQGSANYGYTF. Written as DNA, the CDR3 is TGTGCCAGCAGCCTACAGGGTTCTGCTAACTATGGCTACACCTTC.

The rearrangement links TRBV9 to TRBJ1-4; D is possibly TRBD1 (6 bases). Looked up from germline, CDR1 is SGDLS and CDR2 is YYNGEE. V was clipped by 0 bases and J by 3 bases, with 6 bases between them. The CDR3 runs 14 residues. CDR3 in amino acids: CASSVAGANEKLFF. Here the CDR3 DNA reads TGTGCCAGCAGCGTAGCAGGGGCTAATGAAAAACTGTTTTTT.

The V call is TRBV5-1, the J call TRBJ2-7, with 14 bases matching TRBD2. V lost 4 bases to trimming and J lost 3 bases; unmatched junction nucleotides: 3. Germline values: CDR1 SGHRS, CDR2 YFSETQ. The CDR3 is 15 amino acids. The CDR3 DNA sequence: TGCGCCAGCAGCCGCGGACTAGCGGGAGGCTACGAGCAGTACTTC. This sequence encodes CASSRGLAGGYEQYF.

The gene calls are TRBV19 and TRBJ1-5; TRBD1 matches at 11 bases. The CDR3 spans 15 residues. Germline loops: CDR1 LNHDA, CDR2 SQIVND (reference sequence). Trimming took 5 bases from V and 5 from J; bases not matched to a gene: 5. CDR3 nucleotides: TGTGCCAGTAGTTGGACAGGGGGCGTAGATCAGCCCCAGCATTTT. Translation: CASSWTGGVDQPQHF.

As concerns this clone: Other DNA sequences of this sample code for an identical CDR3. This chain links TRBV4-1 with TRBJ2-7; 8 positions agree with TRBD1. The ends lost 3 bases at V and 6 bases at J; junction bases unmatched: 7. Germline V gene data show CDR1 as MGHRA and CDR2 as YSYEKL. The CDR3 spans 14 residues. CDR3: CASSQGQGAGEQYF. As DNA, the CDR3 is TGCGCCAGCAGCCAGGGCCAGGGGGCTGGCGAGCAGTACTTC.

This chain connects TRBV7-8 to TRBJ2-3, with 11 nucleotides matching TRBD2. Looked up from germline, CDR1 is SGHVS and CDR2 is FQNEAQ. The CDR3 contains 15 residues. V lost 5 bases to trimming and J lost 5 bases; unmatched junction nucleotides: 6. For the CDR3, the DNA is TGTGCCAGCAGCGCACCCCTAGCGGGAGGAGATACGCAGTATTTT. Residues: CASSAPLAGGDTQYF.

The rearrangement uses TRBV4-3 and TRBJ2-1; TRBD2 is a possible D gene (6 bases). The V end was cut by 1 base, the J end by 4 bases, with 17 bases between. The CDR3 consists of 17 residues. Germline V CDR1 and CDR2: LGHNA, YSLEER. This CDR3 reads CASSQGVLVAAYNEQFF. As DNA, the CDR3 is TGCGCCAGCAGCCAAGGGGTTCTAGTAGCGGCTTACAATGAGCAGTTCTTC.

The J gene is TRBJ1-5, the V gene TRBV7-9, with D possibly matching TRBD1 (5 bases). From germline, CDR1 is SEHNR and CDR2 FQNEAQ (reference sequence). The CDR3 contains 14 residues. V was pared by 5 bases and J by 4 bases, with 12 bases between. The CDR3 sequence is CASSPTGSNQPQHF. CDR3 bases: TGTGCCAGCAGCCCCACAGGATCTAATCAGCCCCAGCATTTT.

The V and J genes are TRBV30 and TRBJ1-5; D is unclear. CDR1 is GTSNPN and CDR2 is SVGIG in the germline V gene (reference sequence). This CDR3 comprises 13 residues. V lost 4 bases, J lost 3 bases, and 10 bases lay in between. DNA of the CDR3: TGTGCCTGGATTATAGCCCCCAATCAGCCCCAGCATTTT. Amino acid sequence: CAWIIAPNQPQHF.